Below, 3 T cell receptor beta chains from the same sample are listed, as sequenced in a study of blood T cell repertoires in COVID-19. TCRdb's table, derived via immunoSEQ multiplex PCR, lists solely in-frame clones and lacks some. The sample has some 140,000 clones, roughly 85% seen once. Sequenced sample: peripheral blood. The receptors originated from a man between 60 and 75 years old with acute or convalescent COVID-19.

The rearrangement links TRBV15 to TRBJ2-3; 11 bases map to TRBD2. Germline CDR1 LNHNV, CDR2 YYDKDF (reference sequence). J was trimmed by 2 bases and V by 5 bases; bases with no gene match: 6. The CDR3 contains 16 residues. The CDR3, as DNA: TGTGCCACCAGCGGAGTAGCGGGAGGGAACACAGATACGCAGTATTTT. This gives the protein CATSGVAGGNTDTQYF.

The CDR3 DNA reads TGTGCCGGGGGGGGGACAATGTCTGGAAACACCATATATTTT. Protein sequence: CAGGGTMSGNTIYF. This chain connects TRBV30 to TRBJ1-3; a possible D gene is TRBD1 (6 bases). Trimming took off 8 bases at V and 1 base at J, with 15 bases between the two ends. The CDR3 consists of 14 residues. Germline V lookup: CDR1 GTSNPN, CDR2 SVGIG (reference sequence). Supplemented by reference TRBV30 and TRBJ1-3, the full variable domain reads SQTIHQWPATLVQPVGSPLSLECTVEGTSNPNLYWYRQAAGRGLQLLFYSVGIGQISSEVPQNLSASRPQDRQFILSSKKLLLSDSGFYLCAGGGTMSGNTIYFGEGSWLTVV.

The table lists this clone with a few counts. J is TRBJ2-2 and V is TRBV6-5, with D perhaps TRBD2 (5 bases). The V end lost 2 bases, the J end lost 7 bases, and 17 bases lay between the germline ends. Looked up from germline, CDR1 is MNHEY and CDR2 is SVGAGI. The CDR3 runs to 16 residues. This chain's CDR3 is CASSYEVGSPYGELFF. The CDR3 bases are TGTGCCAGCAGTTACGAAGTAGGGAGCCCCTACGGGGAGCTGTTTTTT.